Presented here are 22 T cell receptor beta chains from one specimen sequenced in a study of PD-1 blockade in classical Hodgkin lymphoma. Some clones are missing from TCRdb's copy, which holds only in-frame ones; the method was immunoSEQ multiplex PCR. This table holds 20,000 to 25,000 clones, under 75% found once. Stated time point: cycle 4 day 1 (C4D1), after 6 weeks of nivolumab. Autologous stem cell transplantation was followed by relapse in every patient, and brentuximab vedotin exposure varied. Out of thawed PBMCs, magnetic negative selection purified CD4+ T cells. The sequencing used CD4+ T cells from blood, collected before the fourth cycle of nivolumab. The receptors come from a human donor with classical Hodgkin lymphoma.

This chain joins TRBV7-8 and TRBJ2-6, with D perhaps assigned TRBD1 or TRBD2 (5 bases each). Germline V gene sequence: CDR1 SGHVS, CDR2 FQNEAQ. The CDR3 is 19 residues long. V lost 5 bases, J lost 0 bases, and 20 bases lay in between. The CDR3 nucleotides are TGTGCCAGCAGCCGTACAAAGAGGGGCCTTTCCTCTGGGGCCAACGTCCTGACTTTC. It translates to CASSRTKRGLSSGANVLTF.

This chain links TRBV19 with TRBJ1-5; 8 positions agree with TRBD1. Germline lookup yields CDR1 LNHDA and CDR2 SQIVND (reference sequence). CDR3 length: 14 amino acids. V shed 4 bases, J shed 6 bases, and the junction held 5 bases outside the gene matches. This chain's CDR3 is CASSTAGGGQPQHF. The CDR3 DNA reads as TGTGCCAGTAGTACCGCAGGGGGCGGTCAGCCCCAGCATTTT.

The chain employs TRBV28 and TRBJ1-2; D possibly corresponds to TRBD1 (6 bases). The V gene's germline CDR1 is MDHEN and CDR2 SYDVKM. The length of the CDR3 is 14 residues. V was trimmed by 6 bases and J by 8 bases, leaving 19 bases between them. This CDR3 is CASSLAGALHGYTF. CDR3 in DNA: TGTGCCAGCAGCCTAGCGGGGGCTCTGCACGGCTACACCTTC.

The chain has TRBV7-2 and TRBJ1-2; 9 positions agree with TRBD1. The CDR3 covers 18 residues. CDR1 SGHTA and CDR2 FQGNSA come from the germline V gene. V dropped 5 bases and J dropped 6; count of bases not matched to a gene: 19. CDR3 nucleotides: TGTGCCAGCAGCCCAACATGGGGGGGGACAGGGAGGAGGAATGGCTACACCTTC. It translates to CASSPTWGGTGRRNGYTF.

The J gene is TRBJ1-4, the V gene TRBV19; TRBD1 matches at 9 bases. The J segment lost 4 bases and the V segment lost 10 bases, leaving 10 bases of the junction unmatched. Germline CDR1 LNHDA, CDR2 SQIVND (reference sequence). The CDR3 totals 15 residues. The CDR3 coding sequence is TGTGCCACCTCAGCTGGGACAGGGAATAATGAAAAACTGTTTTTT. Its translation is CATSAGTGNNEKLFF.

The CDR3 loop reads CASSFQREGTATKNIQYF. CDR3 coding DNA: TGTGCCAGCAGCTTTCAAAGGGAGGGGACAGCAACCAAAAACATTCAGTACTTC. The rearrangement joins TRBV21-1 to TRBJ2-4. TRBV21-1 is described as a pseudogene. The CDR3 length is 18 residues.

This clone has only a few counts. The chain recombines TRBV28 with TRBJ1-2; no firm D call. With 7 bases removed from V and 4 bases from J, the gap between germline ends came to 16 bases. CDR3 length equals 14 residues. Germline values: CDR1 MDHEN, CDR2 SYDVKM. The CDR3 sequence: CASNTLRTAYGYTF. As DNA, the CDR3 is TGTGCCAGCAACACTTTACGAACCGCCTATGGCTACACCTTC.

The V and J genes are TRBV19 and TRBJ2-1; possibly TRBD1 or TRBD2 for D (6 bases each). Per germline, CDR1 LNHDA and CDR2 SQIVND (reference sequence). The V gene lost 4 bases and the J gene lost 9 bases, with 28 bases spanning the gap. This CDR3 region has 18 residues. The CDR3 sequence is CASSTTPPGAVALGEQFF. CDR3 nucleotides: TGTGCCAGTAGTACTACCCCCCCGGGGGCCGTCGCTTTGGGTGAGCAGTTCTTC. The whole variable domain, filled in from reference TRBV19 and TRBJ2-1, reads DGGITQSPKYLFRKEGQNVTLSCEQNLNHDAMYWYRQDPGQGLRLIYYSQIVNDFQKGDIAEGYSVSREKKESFPLTVTSAQKNPTAFYLCASSTTPPGAVALGEQFFGPGTRLTVL.

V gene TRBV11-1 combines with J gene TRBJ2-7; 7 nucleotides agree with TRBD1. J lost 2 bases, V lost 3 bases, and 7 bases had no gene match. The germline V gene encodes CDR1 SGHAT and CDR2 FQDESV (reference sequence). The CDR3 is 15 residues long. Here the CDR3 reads CASSLDRLRTYEQYF. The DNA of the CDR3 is TGTGCCAGCAGCTTGGACAGGCTACGCACCTACGAGCAGTACTTC.

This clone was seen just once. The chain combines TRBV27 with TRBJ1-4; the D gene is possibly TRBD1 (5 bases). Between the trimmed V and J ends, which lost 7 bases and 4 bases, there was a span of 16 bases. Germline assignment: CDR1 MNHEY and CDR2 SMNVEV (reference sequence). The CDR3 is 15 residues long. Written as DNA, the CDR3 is TGTGCCAGCAAACAGGCGATCGGGGGTAATGAAAAACTGTTTTTT. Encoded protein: CASKQAIGGNEKLFF.

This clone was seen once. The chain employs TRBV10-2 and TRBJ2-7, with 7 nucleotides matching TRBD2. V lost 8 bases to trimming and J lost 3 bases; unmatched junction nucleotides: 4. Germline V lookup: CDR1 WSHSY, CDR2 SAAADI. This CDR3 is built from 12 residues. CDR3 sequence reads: CASGLGYYEQYF. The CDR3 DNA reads TGCGCCAGCGGACTAGGGTACTACGAGCAGTACTTC.

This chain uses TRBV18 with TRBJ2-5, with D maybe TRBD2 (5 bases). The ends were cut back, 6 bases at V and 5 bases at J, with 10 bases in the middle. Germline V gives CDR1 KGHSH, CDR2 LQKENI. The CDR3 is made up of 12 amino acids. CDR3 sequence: CASSGGSETQYF. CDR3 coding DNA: TGTGCCAGCTCTGGAGGTTCGGAGACCCAGTACTTC.

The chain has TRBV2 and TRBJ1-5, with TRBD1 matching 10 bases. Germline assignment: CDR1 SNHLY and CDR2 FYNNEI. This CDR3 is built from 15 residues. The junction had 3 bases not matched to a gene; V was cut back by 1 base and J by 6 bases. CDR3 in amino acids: CASSEGTGGGQPQHF. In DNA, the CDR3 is TGTGCCAGCAGTGAAGGGACAGGGGGTGGTCAGCCCCAGCATTTT.

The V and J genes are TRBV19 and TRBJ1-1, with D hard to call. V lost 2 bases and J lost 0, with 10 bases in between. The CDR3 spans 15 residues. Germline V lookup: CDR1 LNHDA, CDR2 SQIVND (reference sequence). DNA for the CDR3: TGTGCCAGTAGTATACTAGGCAGCATGAACACTGAAGCTTTCTTT. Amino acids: CASSILGSMNTEAFF. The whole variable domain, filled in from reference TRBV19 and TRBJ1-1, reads DGGITQSPKYLFRKEGQNVTLSCEQNLNHDAMYWYRQDPGQGLRLIYYSQIVNDFQKGDIAEGYSVSREKKESFPLTVTSAQKNPTAFYLCASSILGSMNTEAFFGQGTRLTVV.

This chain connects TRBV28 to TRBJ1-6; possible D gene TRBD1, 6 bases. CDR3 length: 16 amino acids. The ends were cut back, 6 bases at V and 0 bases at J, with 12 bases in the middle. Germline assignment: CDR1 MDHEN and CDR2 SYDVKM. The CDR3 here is CASSRTASSYNSPLHF. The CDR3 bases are TGTGCCAGCAGCCGGACAGCGAGCTCCTATAATTCACCCCTCCACTTT. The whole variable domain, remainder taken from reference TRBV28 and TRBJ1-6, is DVKVTQSSRYLVKRTGEKVFLECVQDMDHENMFWYRQDPGLGLRLIYFSYDVKMKEKGDIPEGYSVSREKKERFSLILESASTNQTSMYLCASSRTASSYNSPLHFGNGTRLTVT.

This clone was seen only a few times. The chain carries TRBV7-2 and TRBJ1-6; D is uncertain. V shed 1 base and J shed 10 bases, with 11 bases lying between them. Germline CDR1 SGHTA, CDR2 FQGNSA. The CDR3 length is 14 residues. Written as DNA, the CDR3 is TGTGCCAGCAGCTTAGGCGGCTTTTGGTCACCCCTCCACTTT. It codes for CASSLGGFWSPLHF.

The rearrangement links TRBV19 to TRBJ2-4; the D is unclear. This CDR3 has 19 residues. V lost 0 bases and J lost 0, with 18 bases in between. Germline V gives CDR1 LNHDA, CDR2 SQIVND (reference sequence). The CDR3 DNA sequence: TGTGCCAGTAGTATAGAAGGGTCGGCATTCTCCATAGCCAAAAACATTCAGTACTTC. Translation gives CASSIEGSAFSIAKNIQYF.

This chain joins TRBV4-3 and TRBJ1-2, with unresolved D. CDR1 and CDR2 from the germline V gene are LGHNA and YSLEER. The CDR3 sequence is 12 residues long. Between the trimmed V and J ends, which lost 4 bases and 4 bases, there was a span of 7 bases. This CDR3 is CASSPDTYGYTF. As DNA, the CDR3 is TGCGCCAGCAGCCCCGACACCTATGGCTACACCTTC.

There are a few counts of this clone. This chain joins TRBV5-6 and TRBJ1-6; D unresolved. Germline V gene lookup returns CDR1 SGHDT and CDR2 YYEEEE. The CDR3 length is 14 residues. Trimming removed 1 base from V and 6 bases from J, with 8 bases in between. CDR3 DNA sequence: TGTGCCAGCAGCTTGTGGGGAGTTAATTCACCCCTCCACTTT. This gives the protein CASSLWGVNSPLHF.

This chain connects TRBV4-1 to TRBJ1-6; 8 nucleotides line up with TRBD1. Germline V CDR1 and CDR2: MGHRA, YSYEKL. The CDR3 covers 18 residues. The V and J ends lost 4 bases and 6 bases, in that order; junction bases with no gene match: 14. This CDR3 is CASSPYFRDRRSNSPLHF. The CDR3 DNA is TGCGCCAGCAGCCCATACTTCCGGGACAGGCGCAGTAATTCACCCCTCCACTTT.

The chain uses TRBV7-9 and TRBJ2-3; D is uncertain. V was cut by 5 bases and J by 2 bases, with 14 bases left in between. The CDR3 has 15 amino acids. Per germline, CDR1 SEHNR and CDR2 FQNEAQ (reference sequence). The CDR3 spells CASSQDGQYTDTQYF. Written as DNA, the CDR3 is TGTGCCAGCAGCCAAGATGGGCAGTACACAGATACGCAGTATTTT.

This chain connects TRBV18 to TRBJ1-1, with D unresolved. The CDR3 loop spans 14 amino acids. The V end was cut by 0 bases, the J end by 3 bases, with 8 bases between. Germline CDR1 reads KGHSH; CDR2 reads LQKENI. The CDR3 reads CASSPPTLDTEAFF. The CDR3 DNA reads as TGTGCCAGCTCACCACCAACTTTGGACACTGAAGCTTTCTTT.